This is a list of T cell receptor beta chains from one sample in a study of T cells after yellow fever vaccination. TCRdb re-called the 5' RACE reads through MiXCR, storing one row per CDR3 protein. The table shows 620,000 or so distinct CDR3 sequences, with roughly an eighth occurring only once. The sequencing here drew on PBMCs, taken on the day of the yellow fever booster vaccination. Receptor source: a man aged 25 to 45 who received the YFV17D yellow fever vaccine. Both conserved end residues are part of each CDR3. D genes are given only for firm matches. Only some rows state a clone size, as once, few, many or a class for expanded clones.

d_call,clone_size,j_call,v_call,cdr3_nt,cdr3_aa
.,few,TRBJ2-1,TRBV27,TGTGCCAGCAGTTTCTCAACGGTGCAGTTCTTC,CASSFSTVQFF
.,few,TRBJ2-1,TRBV7-2,TGTGCCAGCAGCTTATGGGGGGGCGAATACAATGAGCAGTTCTTC,CASSLWGGEYNEQFF
.,few,TRBJ2-5,TRBV20-1,TGCAGTGCTAGAGATTTAGGGACCCAGTACTTC,CSARDLGTQYF
TRBD2,.,TRBJ2-1,TRBV2,TGTGCCAGCAGCGGGACTAGCGGGATTGAGCAGTTCTTC,CASSGTSGIEQFF
.,few,TRBJ1-1,TRBV5-1,TGCGCCAGCAGCGGCAGCCAGGGTGGAACTGAAGCTTTCTTT,CASSGSQGGTEAFF
.,few,TRBJ2-1,TRBV7-2,TGTGCCAGCAGCTTATATGGTAGCGGAACCTACAATGAGCAGTTCTTC,CASSLYGSGTYNEQFF
TRBD2,.,TRBJ2-2,TRBV9,TGTGCCAGCAGCTCCCCGACTAGCTCAAACCCTGCGAACACCGGGGAGCTGTTTTTT,CASSSPTSSNPANTGELFF
.,.,TRBJ2-7,TRBV7-2,TGTGCCAGCAGCGCCCCGGGGTCCCTGACCTACGAGCAGTACTTC,CASSAPGSLTYEQYF
TRBD2,.,TRBJ2-3,TRBV20-1,TGCAGTGCTCGTCCCGGGACTAGCGGAATAGCAATACGAGATACGCAGTATTTT,CSARPGTSGIAIRDTQYF
.,.,TRBJ1-2,TRBV7-2,TGTGCCAGCAGCTTATTTGTTGCAGCTAACTATGGCTACACCTTC,CASSLFVAANYGYTF
.,few,TRBJ1-5,TRBV18,TGTGCCAGCTCACCACCCGGACAGCCCCGGCCCCAGCATTTT,CASSPPGQPRPQHF
TRBD2,few,TRBJ2-5,TRBV12-3/TRBV12-4,TGTGCCAGCAGTTTTGTGGCTAGCGGGTTGGGAGAGACCCAGTACTTC,CASSFVASGLGETQYF
.,few,TRBJ2-7,TRBV4-1,TGCGCCAGCAGCCAAGAGCGGGACACCTCCTACGAGCAGTACTTC,CASSQERDTSYEQYF
.,.,TRBJ1-1,TRBV14,TGTGCCAGCAGCCAAAGGATGGGTACTGAAGCTTTCTTT,CASSQRMGTEAFF
.,few,TRBJ2-7,TRBV15,TGTGCCACCAGCAGAGATCCGGGGCACGAGCAGTACTTC,CATSRDPGHEQYF
TRBD1,.,TRBJ2-7,TRBV7-2,TGTGCCAGCAGCGTCAGACAGGGGGGCTACGAGCAGTACTTC,CASSVRQGGYEQYF
.,.,TRBJ2-3,TRBV2,TGTGCCAGCAGTGTAACCGGGACTAGCACAGATACGCAGTATTTT,CASSVTGTSTDTQYF
.,few,TRBJ2-2,TRBV18,TGTGCCAGCTCACCACTTAGGGCGACCGGGGAGCTGTTTTTT,CASSPLRATGELFF
.,many,TRBJ2-7,TRBV6-5,TGTGCCAGCAGTTTCGCCGACCCGACTAGGGTCGTTCCCTACGAGCAGTACTTC,CASSFADPTRVVPYEQYF
TRBD1,.,TRBJ1-6,TRBV7-2,TGTGCCAGCAGCGGGACAGGGATTTCACCCCTCCACTTT,CASSGTGISPLHF
.,.,TRBJ2-5,TRBV7-9,TGTGCCAGCGGCGCGCTGCAGGAGACCCAGTACTTC,CASGALQETQYF
TRBD1,few,TRBJ2-7,TRBV27,TGTGCCAGCAGTCCCCGCGGACAGGCTGGCGACGAGCAGTACTTC,CASSPRGQAGDEQYF
.,few,TRBJ1-1,TRBV10-3,TGTGCCATCACAGGACAGCCCGGGACTGAAGCTTTCTTT,CAITGQPGTEAFF
.,few,TRBJ2-6,TRBV7-2,TGTGCCAGCAGCCCCCTGACCGGGTGGAACGTCCTGACTTTC,CASSPLTGWNVLTF
.,.,TRBJ2-5,TRBV2,TGTGCCAGCGATCGAGATTCGCCGGGAGACGGAGAGACCCAGTACTTC,CASDRDSPGDGETQYF
.,.,TRBJ1-5,TRBV30,TGTGCCTGGAGGCCACCGGGCCCAGTAGATCAGCCCCAGCATTTT,CAWRPPGPVDQPQHF
TRBD2,few,TRBJ2-7,TRBV20-1,TGCAGTGCTAGTAATTCTGCCGGGAGGTACGAGCAGTACTTC,CSASNSAGRYEQYF
.,many,TRBJ2-3,TRBV7-2,TGTGCCAGCAGCAACACAGATACGCAGTATTTT,CASSNTDTQYF
.,few,TRBJ2-7,TRBV4-3,TGCGCCAGCAGCCAATCCGGCGGCAGGGTTACCGAGCAGTACTTC,CASSQSGGRVTEQYF
.,.,TRBJ1-5,TRBV27,TGTGCCAGCAGCCCAATTACGGGGGGGGGCAATCAGCCCCAGCATTTT,CASSPITGGGNQPQHF
TRBD2,many,TRBJ2-1,TRBV12-3/TRBV12-4,TGTGCCAGCAGTCCGAGGACTAGCGGGAGTTTTGAGCAGTTCTTC,CASSPRTSGSFEQFF
.,few,TRBJ2-5,TRBV12-3/TRBV12-4,TGTGCCAGCAGTCTCTCGGACTGGGAGACCCAGTACTTC,CASSLSDWETQYF
.,.,TRBJ2-3,TRBV20-1,TGCAGTGCTAGGGGAAGTACGCAGTATTTT,CSARGSTQYF
.,.,TRBJ2-5,TRBV7-2,TGTGCCAGCAGCCCCCGAGGGGTTGTGCTGGAGACCCAGTACTTC,CASSPRGVVLETQYF
.,few,TRBJ1-2,TRBV24-1,TGTGCCACCAGTGATTTTAACGGATATAACTATGGCTACACCTTC,CATSDFNGYNYGYTF
TRBD2,few,TRBJ2-1,TRBV30,TGTGCCTGGACCGACCTGGGACTAGCGGGAAACAATGAGCAGTTCTTC,CAWTDLGLAGNNEQFF
.,few,TRBJ2-7,TRBV12-3/TRBV12-4,TGTGCCAGCAGTTTTGGGACGGTGGCCGAGCAGTACTTC,CASSFGTVAEQYF
.,many,TRBJ1-5,TRBV6-1,TGTGCCAGCAGAAAGACGGCACCCAATCAGCCCCAGCATTTT,CASRKTAPNQPQHF
.,once,TRBJ2-3,TRBV6-2/TRBV6-3,TGTGCCAGCAGTTACTCGGGCGCTTCTAGCACAGATACGCAGTATTTT,CASSYSGASSTDTQYF
TRBD1,.,TRBJ2-2,TRBV7-2,TGTGCCAGCAGCTTAGCAGGGACAGTATCGATTAACACCGGGGAGCTGTTTTTT,CASSLAGTVSINTGELFF
TRBD2,.,TRBJ2-3,TRBV20-1,TGCAGTGCTAGGGGCCTAGCGGCCACAGATACGCAGTATTTT,CSARGLAATDTQYF
TRBD1,.,TRBJ1-2,TRBV6-2/TRBV6-3,TGTGCCAGCAGCCGCGGGACAGTGCACTATGGCTACACCTTC,CASSRGTVHYGYTF
TRBD2,many,TRBJ2-1,TRBV7-2,TGTGCCAGCAGCATTAGCGGGAGTTCCTACAATGAGCAGTTCTTC,CASSISGSSYNEQFF
.,.,TRBJ2-3,TRBV14,TGTGCCAGCAGCCAAGAACTCGGTGGAGCTAGCACAGATACGCAGTATTTT,CASSQELGGASTDTQYF
.,.,TRBJ2-2,TRBV5-1,TGCGCCAGCAGCCCAGTGTGGGGGGCCAGAGAAACCGGGGAGCTGTTTTTT,CASSPVWGARETGELFF
.,few,TRBJ2-2,TRBV9,TGTGCCAGCAGCGTAGCCCCCTCCGGGGAGCTGTTTTTT,CASSVAPSGELFF
.,.,TRBJ2-7,TRBV7-2,TGTGCCAGCACCCAGGCGCTAGGACGCTCCCACGAGCAGTACTTC,CASTQALGRSHEQYF
.,once,TRBJ2-7,TRBV19,TGTGCCAGTAGCGATCAGGGACTCACCGAGCAGTACTTC,CASSDQGLTEQYF
.,.,TRBJ1-2,TRBV6-1,TGTGCCAGCACCCCGGACGCAGCTAACTATGGCTACACCTTC,CASTPDAANYGYTF
TRBD2,.,TRBJ2-3,TRBV7-8,TGTGCCAGCAGCCCAGGTGGCGGGAGGTCAGATACGCAGTATTTT,CASSPGGGRSDTQYF
.,.,TRBJ1-6,TRBV7-2,TGTGCCAGCAGCTTAGAGTGGAACCTCGAGAATTCACCCCTCCACTTT,CASSLEWNLENSPLHF
.,few,TRBJ2-3,TRBV7-2,TGTGCCAGCAGCTCCCCCGACAGCCGCACAGATACGCAGTATTTT,CASSSPDSRTDTQYF
.,.,TRBJ1-2,TRBV7-2,TGTGCCAGCAGCTTACTCATGAGCGCAACAGCACCTGGGGGCTACACCTTC,CASSLLMSATAPGGYTF
TRBD2,.,TRBJ2-1,TRBV19,TGTGCCAGTAGTCCTCAAGGACTAGTTGAGCAGTTCTTC,CASSPQGLVEQFF
TRBD2,few,TRBJ2-3,TRBV4-3,TGCGCCAGCAGCCAAGACTTGCCGGGGGGAGGCACAGATACGCAGTATTTT,CASSQDLPGGGTDTQYF
.,few,TRBJ1-2,TRBV27,TGTGCCAGCAGTTTAAGAGCAGGGGCGCTAGCTAACTATGGCTACACCTTC,CASSLRAGALANYGYTF
.,.,TRBJ2-3,TRBV11-2,TGTGCCAGCAGCGGACCAATACGCAACACAGATACGCAGTATTTT,CASSGPIRNTDTQYF
.,.,TRBJ2-2,TRBV5-1,TGCGCCAGCAGCTCGACCCGACAGCTAATTAACACCGGGGAGCTGTTTTTT,CASSSTRQLINTGELFF
TRBD2,.,TRBJ2-7,TRBV27,TGTGCCAGCAAGAGACTAGCGGGGGGGAATTACGAGCAGTACTTC,CASKRLAGGNYEQYF
.,few,TRBJ2-3,TRBV7-2,TGTGCCAGCAGCTTATTTAGCGAAACAGGGCCGTATTTT,CASSLFSETGPYF